The entry below describes one T cell receptor (beta chain). The antigen is not known. This record comes from a study of shared clonotypes between healthy human individuals. Study-wide points: Represented diversity, genetic and exposure-history alike, was limited by few donors.

Repertoires were generated with immunoSEQ multiplex PCR, while TCRdb's copy carries only in-frame clones and drops some. The sample has roughly 2 million clones; 85% to 95% are singletons. Germline V gene lookup returns CDR1 MNHEY and CDR2 SMNVEV (reference sequence). With 3 bases removed from V and 5 bases from J, the gap between germline ends came to 8 bases. CDR3 length: 13 residues. The chain couples TRBV27 to TRBJ1-5, with a tentative D call TRBD1 (5 bases). The sample taken for sequencing was naive CD4+ T cells sorted from blood. This sample's subset: CD45RA+ positively selected. This clonotype was sampled from a man between 18 and 35 years old in good health. This CDR3 is CASSLSGYQPQHF. The CDR3 DNA reads TGTGCCAGCAGTTTGTCAGGGTATCAGCCCCAGCATTTT.